These 26 T cell receptor beta chains were sequenced from one sample in a study of blood T cell repertoires in COVID-19 (dated by TCRdb to about 2020). Receptors were amplified or captured by the immunoSEQ multiplex PCR assay. This is the immuneACCESS table as TCRdb keeps it, with only in-frame sequences that have V and J called. A part of the clones is gone; compared with another copy, unresolved V genes explain less than half, and the rest is unexplained. The table for this sample lists approximately 230,000 clones; approximately 86% of them were counted only once. Over 1.1% of the sample is held by the ten biggest clonotypes. Sequenced sample: peripheral blood. Source of these receptors: a man older than 75 with acute or convalescent COVID-19.

This chain uses TRBV27 with TRBJ1-5; 8 bases are shared with TRBD1. The CDR3 extends over 14 amino acids. Looked up from germline, CDR1 is MNHEY and CDR2 is SMNVEV (reference sequence). V shed 8 bases and J 4 bases; nucleotides not matched to a gene: 7. Here the CDR3 DNA reads TGTGCCAGCGGTAGACAGGGGTTAAATCAGCCCCAGCATTTT. This gives the protein CASGRQGLNQPQHF.

The chain couples TRBV7-9 to TRBJ1-2, with 9 bases lining up with TRBD1. The CDR3 contains 15 residues. V was pared by 2 bases and J by 3 bases, with 4 bases of the junction left unmatched. From germline, CDR1 is SEHNR and CDR2 FQNEAQ (reference sequence). CDR3 DNA: TGTGCCAGCAGCTTAAGGGACAGGGCGGACTATGGCTACACCTTC. It is translated as CASSLRDRADYGYTF.

The rearrangement links TRBV5-1 to TRBJ1-4; TRBD1 matches at 8 bases. V shed 4 bases and J 7 bases; nucleotides not matched to a gene: 6. The V gene's germline CDR1 is SGHRS and CDR2 YFSETQ. The CDR3 is 14 amino acids. The CDR3 protein is CASSADRVGEKLFF. DNA for the CDR3: TGCGCCAGCAGCGCGGACAGGGTGGGTGAAAAACTGTTTTTT.

This clone has only a few counts. V and J are TRBV12-3 or TRBV12-4 and TRBJ1-3, with a possible D match to TRBD1 (6 bases). V was cut by 6 bases and J by 3 bases, with 6 bases left in between. This CDR3 has 12 amino acids. The CDR3 sequence: CASRTGGNTIYF. Written as DNA, the CDR3 is TGTGCCAGCAGGACAGGTGGAAACACCATATATTTT.

V is TRBV7-3 and J is TRBJ1-1; D is ambiguous. The CDR3 spans 13 residues. Germline CDR1 reads SGHTA; CDR2 reads FQGTGA. V was cut by 3 bases and J by 3 bases, with 8 bases left in between. CDR3 protein: CASSFLLHTEAFF. The CDR3 coding sequence is TGTGCCAGCAGCTTCCTCCTACACACTGAAGCTTTCTTT. The full variable domain, in which reference TRBV7-3 and TRBJ1-1 provide the parts outside the CDR3, is GAGVSQTPSNKVTEKGKYVELRCDPISGHTALYWYRQSLGQGPEFLIYFQGTGAADDSGLPNDRFFAVRPEGSVSTLKIQRTERGDSAVYLCASSFLLHTEAFFGQGTRLTVV.

This clone showed up just a few times. This chain uses TRBV6-5 with TRBJ1-5; TRBD1 aligns across 8 bases. The CDR3 is 15 residues long. Looked up from germline, CDR1 is MNHEY and CDR2 is SVGAGI. With 6 bases clipped from V and 4 bases from J, the junction kept 8 bases outside the gene matches. CDR3 sequence reads: CASSRGQGRNQPQHF. CDR3 bases: TGTGCCAGCAGCCGCGGACAGGGTCGTAATCAGCCCCAGCATTTT.

The chain couples TRBV4-2 to TRBJ2-3; maybe TRBD1 (6 bases). Germline values: CDR1 LGHNA, CDR2 YNFKEQ. Trimming took off 1 base at V and 1 base at J, with 15 bases between the two ends. The CDR3 is made up of 17 amino acids. CDR3 residues: CASSQVGRGEGTDTQYF. The CDR3 DNA reads as TGTGCCAGCAGCCAAGTGGGCAGGGGAGAGGGCACAGATACGCAGTATTTT.

The chain links TRBV3-1 (or the pseudogene TRBV3-2) to TRBJ2-2; the D gene is possibly TRBD2 (5 bases). Between the trimmed V and J ends, which lost 6 bases and 5 bases, there was a span of 16 bases. The CDR3 totals 15 residues. Germline lookup yields CDR1 LGHDT and CDR2 YNNKEL (reference sequence). The CDR3 spells CASRGDIGVTGELFF. The CDR3 DNA reads as TGTGCCAGCAGGGGCGACATCGGGGTTACCGGGGAGCTGTTTTTT.

Regarding this clone: A junction boundary mismatches the germline segment, possibly from a read error. The chain recombines TRBV29-1 with TRBJ1-2; maybe TRBD1 (6 bases). CDR3 size: 12 residues. Germline CDR1 SQVTM, CDR2 ANQGSEA. The DNA of the CDR3 is TGCGGCGTTGTGACAGGAGAAGGGGGCTACACCTTC. It codes for CGVVTGEGGYTF.

V and J are TRBV5-1 and TRBJ1-1; D remains unclear. The CDR3 consists of 13 residues. The germline CDR1 and CDR2 sequences are SGHRS and YFSETQ. Trimming left V 6 bases short and J 5 bases short, with 14 bases between. In DNA, the CDR3 is TGCGCCAGCATGTTACGGGGAGGGACTGAAGCTTTCTTT. It yields the protein CASMLRGGTEAFF. Full variable domain (missing parts from reference TRBV5-1 and TRBJ1-1): KAGVTQTPRYLIKTRGQQVTLSCSPISGHRSVSWYQQTPGQGLQFLFEYFSETQRNKGNFPGRFSGRQFSNSRSEMNVSTLELGDSALYLCASMLRGGTEAFFGQGTRLTVV.

The J gene is TRBJ1-4, the V gene TRBV15, with 12 bases identical to TRBD1. The CDR3 consists of 17 residues. CDR1 is LNHNV and CDR2 is YYDKDF in the germline V gene (reference sequence). Trimming cost V 5 bases and J 3 bases; bases outside gene matches: 7. Here the CDR3 reads CATSFIGTGGSNEKLFF. The CDR3 bases are TGTGCCACCAGCTTTATCGGGACAGGGGGCTCTAATGAAAAACTGTTTTTT. The complete variable domain, with remaining parts taken from reference TRBV15 and TRBJ1-4, reads DAMVIQNPRYQVTQFGKPVTLSCSQTLNHNVMYWYQQKSSQAPKLLFHYYDKDFNNEADTPDNFQSRRPNTSFCFLDIRSPGLGDTAMYLCATSFIGTGGSNEKLFFGSGTQLSVL.

J is TRBJ2-5 and V is TRBV21-1; the D segment call TRBD2 is taken from the table without a DNA check. TRBV21-1 counts as a pseudogene. The CDR3 length is 16 residues. CDR3 sequence: CASSKGLAGPEETQYF. DNA for the CDR3: TGTGCCAGCAGCAAAGGACTAGCGGGGCCCGAAGAGACCCAGTACTTC.

This sequence joins TRBV5-1 and TRBJ2-3; 11 nucleotides match TRBD2. V lost 6 bases, J lost 4 bases, and 4 bases stayed unmatched. Germline V gives CDR1 SGHRS, CDR2 YFSETQ. This CDR3 is 14 amino acids long. CDR3 sequence (DNA): TGCGCCAGCACGACTAGCGGGGTGTCAGATACGCAGTATTTT. Translated, it gives CASTTSGVSDTQYF.

The V call is TRBV5-4, the J call TRBJ2-5; possibly TRBD1 for D (6 bases). The CDR3 runs 14 residues. With 4 bases removed from V and 1 base from J, the gap between germline ends came to 11 bases. CDR1 and CDR2 (germline): SGHNT, YYREEE (reference sequence). The chain's CDR3 is CASSKTGRQETQYF. CDR3 bases: TGTGCCAGCAGCAAAACAGGGCGCCAAGAGACCCAGTACTTC.

The chain carries TRBV7-8 and TRBJ1-6; possible D gene TRBD1, 6 bases. The CDR3 is 15 residues long. Trimming shortened V by 5 bases and J by 10 bases, and 18 bases separated the two germline ends. Germline V CDR1 and CDR2: SGHVS, FQNEAQ. The CDR3 region is CASSPSEPGVSPLHF. CDR3 DNA: TGTGCCAGCAGCCCATCCGAACCAGGGGTCTCACCCCTCCACTTT.

V usage is TRBV7-2 and J usage is TRBJ2-7, with D unclear. This CDR3 is built from 12 residues. Trimming took 8 bases from V and 2 from J, leaving 10 bases between them. Germline assignment: CDR1 SGHTA and CDR2 FQGNSA. The CDR3 loop is CASSLLTYEQYF. CDR3 coding DNA: TGTGCCAGCTCCCTACTAACCTACGAGCAGTACTTC.

This chain links TRBV2 with TRBJ1-3; D is uncertain. This CDR3 has 14 residues. V was trimmed by 7 bases and J by 0 bases, leaving 10 bases between them. The germline V gene has CDR1 SNHLY and CDR2 FYNNEI. The CDR3 DNA follows: TGTGCCAGCAACCCCAGTACCTCTGGAAACACCATATATTTT. Its translation is CASNPSTSGNTIYF.

The chain couples TRBV6-4 to TRBJ2-1; D gene ambiguous. The CDR3 totals 13 residues. V was pared by 2 bases and J by 4 bases, with 6 bases between. In germline, CDR1 is MRHNA, CDR2 SNTAGT. For the CDR3, the DNA is TGTGCCAGCAGTGACGAACTATACAATGAGCAGTTCTTC. The encoded protein is CASSDELYNEQFF.

The V and J genes are TRBV4-2 and TRBJ2-5, with 9 bases lining up with TRBD2. CDR3 size: 13 residues. Germline V gene sequence: CDR1 LGHNA, CDR2 YNFKEQ. Trimming at V came to 8 bases and at J to 2 bases, leaving 3 bases not matched to a gene. CDR3 nucleotide sequence: TGTGCCAGCCGGCTAGCGGGGCAAGAGACCCAGTACTTC. Protein product: CASRLAGQETQYF.

This chain uses TRBV4-3 with TRBJ2-3; 14 positions agree with TRBD2. CDR3 length: 17 residues. Losses at the gene ends were 2 bases for V and 4 bases for J; bases not matched to a gene: 5. CDR1 is LGHNA, CDR2 YSLEER, per germline. The CDR3 DNA reads as TGCGCCAGCAGCCAATCCCTGGGACTAGCGGGAGCAGATACGCAGTATTTT. Translating it yields CASSQSLGLAGADTQYF.

The rearrangement uses TRBV5-3 and TRBJ2-1; D not certain. TRBV5-3 is assigned to the ORF class and has an uncertain function. Deletions cut 0 bases from V and 2 bases from J, with 3 bases between. The CDR3 contains 13 residues. The CDR3 here is CARSLATYNEQFF. The CDR3 DNA follows: TGTGCCAGAAGCTTGGCAACCTACAATGAGCAGTTCTTC.

The chain has TRBV7-9 and TRBJ2-5; a possible D gene is TRBD2 (7 bases). The V end was cut by 6 bases, the J end by 5 bases, with 19 bases between. The germline V gene has CDR1 SEHNR and CDR2 FQNEAQ (reference sequence). This CDR3 contains 15 residues. This CDR3 reads CASRLLGGLGETQYF. The DNA for the CDR3 is TGTGCCAGCAGACTACTCGGGGGGCTCGGGGAGACCCAGTACTTC.

This clone was recorded once. The genes are TRBV5-8 and TRBJ2-6; possibly TRBD1 for D (6 bases). The V gene's germline CDR1 is SGHTS and CDR2 YDEGEE. The CDR3 spans 15 residues. Trimming stripped 0 bases from V and 4 bases from J, with 8 bases between. CDR3 residues: CASSLGQVGANVLTF. DNA of the CDR3: TGTGCCAGCAGCTTGGGACAGGTCGGGGCCAACGTCCTGACTTTC.

This sequence joins TRBV7-2 and TRBJ2-3, with 9 bases lining up with TRBD2. V trimming: 0 bases; J trimming: 3 bases; junction bases outside the gene matches: 7. Germline CDR1 is SGHTA and CDR2 is FQGNSA. This CDR3 region has 17 residues. The CDR3 DNA sequence: TGTGCCAGCAGCTTAGCGGGGTTAGCGGGAGCTACAGATACGCAGTATTTT. This encodes CASSLAGLAGATDTQYF.

The chain joins TRBV7-9 to TRBJ1-1; the D is unclear. CDR1 SEHNR and CDR2 FQNEAQ come from the germline V gene (reference sequence). V lost 6 bases and J 1 base, leaving 15 bases between the germline ends. The CDR3 is 15 residues long. This CDR3 reads CASSQEGGGNTEAFF. The CDR3 region has the DNA TGTGCCAGCAGTCAGGAAGGTGGAGGGAACACTGAAGCTTTCTTT.

The chain couples TRBV6-6 to TRBJ1-5, with D possibly matching TRBD1 (6 bases). CDR3 length: 14 residues. The germline V and J ends were trimmed by 7 bases and 4 bases, with 14 bases remaining between them. The V gene's germline CDR1 is MNHNY and CDR2 SVGAGI (reference sequence). Here the CDR3 reads CASNWDTTNQPQHF. In DNA, the CDR3 is TGTGCCAGCAATTGGGACACTACTAATCAGCCCCAGCATTTT.